This entry lists 12 T cell receptor beta chains sequenced from one sample in a study of shared clonotypes between healthy human individuals. Clones were sequenced by immunoSEQ multiplex PCR, and TCRdb holds only the in-frame ones, with some missing. The sample has about a million clones; roughly 77% are singletons. The source material was memory CD4+ T cells from PBMCs. Stated subset: CD45RA-negative fraction. These receptor sequences come from a man aged 18-30 years in good health. Some clones in this sample may be carry-over from other donors' samples.

This clone was picked up a small number of times. Additional DNA sequences in this sample encode the identical CDR3. The rearrangement joins TRBV6-1 to TRBJ2-2; D is possibly TRBD2 (5 bases). V dropped 6 bases and J dropped 0 bases, with 8 bases sitting between them. CDR1 is MNHNS, CDR2 SASEGT, per germline. This CDR3 has 14 residues. CDR3 bases: TGTGCCAGCAGGGCGGGCCCGAACACCGGGGAGCTGTTTTTT. This sequence encodes CASRAGPNTGELFF.

This chain connects TRBV30 to TRBJ1-6; tentative D call: TRBD1 (6 bases). CDR1 and CDR2 (germline): GTSNPN, SVGIG (reference sequence). CDR3 size: 14 residues. Trimming shortened V by 0 bases and J by 8 bases, and 11 bases separated the two germline ends. The DNA for the CDR3 is TGTGCCTGGAGTGTACTTGGGGGCTATTCACCCCTCCACTTT. It is translated as CAWSVLGGYSPLHF.

The chain has TRBV6-5 and TRBJ2-7; tentative D call: TRBD1 (5 bases). With 4 bases removed from V and 0 bases from J, the gap between germline ends came to 16 bases. Germline V gives CDR1 MNHEY, CDR2 SVGAGI. The CDR3 length is 16 residues. The CDR3 sequence is CASSLGRTLSSYEQYF. For the CDR3, the DNA is TGTGCCAGCAGTTTGGGTCGGACACTGAGCTCCTACGAGCAGTACTTC.

This clone was seen many times. The chain links TRBV29-1 to TRBJ1-5; possibly TRBD1 for D (5 bases). Trimming shortened V by 7 bases and J by 7 bases, and 17 bases separated the two germline ends. The CDR3 extends over 13 amino acids. CDR1 and CDR2 (germline): SQVTM, ANQGSEA. CDR3 sequence (DNA): TGCAGCGCCAAAGCGGGGGTTTGGCAGCCCCAGCATTTT. Its translation: CSAKAGVWQPQHF.

The V and J genes are TRBV10-3 and TRBJ1-3; tentative D call: TRBD1 (6 bases). This CDR3 has 14 residues. Trimming left V 7 bases short and J 0 bases short, with 10 bases between. The germline V gene encodes CDR1 ENHRY and CDR2 SYGVKD. CDR3 sequence: CAINRQDSGNTIYF. The CDR3 bases are TGTGCCATCAATAGACAGGACTCTGGAAACACCATATATTTT.

This chain links TRBV30 with TRBJ2-5; D gene ambiguous. Germline loops: CDR1 GTSNPN, CDR2 SVGIG (reference sequence). The CDR3 loop spans 12 amino acids. Trimming removed 4 bases at V and 3 bases at J, with 9 bases between. The CDR3 here is CAWNRAEETQYF. CDR3 nucleotide sequence: TGTGCCTGGAATCGGGCGGAAGAGACCCAGTACTTC. Based on the CDR3 plus reference TRBV30 and TRBJ2-5, the full variable domain is SQTIHQWPATLVQPVGSPLSLECTVEGTSNPNLYWYRQAAGRGLQLLFYSVGIGQISSEVPQNLSASRPQDRQFILSSKKLLLSDSGFYLCAWNRAEETQYFGPGTRLLVL.

This chain links TRBV13 with TRBJ2-3; TRBD2 matches at 9 bases. CDR1 is PRHDT, CDR2 FYEKMQ, per germline (reference sequence). After removal of 5 bases from V and 2 bases from J, the junction contained 11 bases not matched to a gene. CDR3 length: 17 amino acids. The CDR3 is CASSLRWAGGFTDTQYF. The CDR3 bases are TGTGCCAGCAGCCTAAGGTGGGCGGGAGGGTTCACAGATACGCAGTATTTT.

This clone appeared a single time. J is TRBJ1-1 and V is TRBV28; D remains unclear. V was cut by 1 base and J by 1 base, with 10 bases left in between. Germline V gives CDR1 MDHEN, CDR2 SYDVKM. The CDR3 is 15 residues long. This chain's CDR3 is CASSLYGRRNTEAFF. The DNA for the CDR3 is TGTGCCAGCAGTTTATACGGACGGAGGAACACTGAAGCTTTCTTT. The complete variable domain, with remaining parts taken from reference TRBV28 and TRBJ1-1, reads DVKVTQSSRYLVKRTGEKVFLECVQDMDHENMFWYRQDPGLGLRLIYFSYDVKMKEKGDIPEGYSVSREKKERFSLILESASTNQTSMYLCASSLYGRRNTEAFFGQGTRLTVV.

In this sample, this clone turned up a few times. This chain connects TRBV27 to TRBJ2-1; 10 bases are shared with TRBD2. The CDR3 runs 14 residues. In germline, CDR1 is MNHEY, CDR2 SMNVEV (reference sequence). The J segment lost 3 bases and the V segment lost 6 bases, leaving 2 bases of the junction unmatched. This CDR3 is CASRASGSYNEQFF. As DNA, the CDR3 is TGTGCCAGCAGGGCTAGCGGGAGCTACAATGAGCAGTTCTTC.

The chain employs TRBV5-4 and TRBJ2-1; TRBD2 matches 9 bases. J was trimmed by 0 bases and V by 5 bases; bases with no gene match: 6. Germline V gene lookup returns CDR1 SGHNT and CDR2 YYREEE (reference sequence). The CDR3 totals 16 residues. The CDR3 region has the DNA TGTGCCAGCAGAGGACTAGCGAGGAGCTCCTACAATGAGCAGTTCTTC. It yields the protein CASRGLARSSYNEQFF.

There are a few counts of this clone. The rearrangement joins TRBV9 to TRBJ2-2; D is ambiguous. Germline-derived CDR1 and CDR2 are SGDLS and YYNGEE. The CDR3 is 13 residues long. V lost 4 bases and J 3 bases, leaving 7 bases between the germline ends. The CDR3 DNA reads as TGTGCCAGCAGCCCCCTGTACACCGGGGAGCTGTTTTTT. Its translation is CASSPLYTGELFF.

This chain joins TRBV5-1 and TRBJ2-7; the D gene is possibly TRBD1 (5 bases). Germline lookup yields CDR1 SGHRS and CDR2 YFSETQ. Trimming left V 3 bases short and J 7 bases short, with 11 bases between. This CDR3 contains 12 residues. CDR3 amino acids: CASSWGSGEQYF. Written as DNA, the CDR3 is TGCGCCAGCAGCTGGGGCTCCGGGGAGCAGTACTTC.